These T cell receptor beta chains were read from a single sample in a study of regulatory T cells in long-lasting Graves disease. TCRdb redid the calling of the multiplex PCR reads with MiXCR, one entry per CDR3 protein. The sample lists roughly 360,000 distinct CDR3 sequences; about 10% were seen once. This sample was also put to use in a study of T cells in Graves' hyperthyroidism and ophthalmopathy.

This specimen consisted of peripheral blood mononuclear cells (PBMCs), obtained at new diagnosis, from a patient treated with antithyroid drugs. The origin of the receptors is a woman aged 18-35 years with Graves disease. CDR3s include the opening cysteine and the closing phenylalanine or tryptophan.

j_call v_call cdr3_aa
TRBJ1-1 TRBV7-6 CASSPGWDTEAFF
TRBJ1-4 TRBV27 CASSLTPRGEKLFF
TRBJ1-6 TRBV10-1 CASSPDYNSPLHF
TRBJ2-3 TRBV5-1 CASSSDYPLTDTQYF
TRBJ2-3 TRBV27 CASSLSGLAGAHGSTDTQYF
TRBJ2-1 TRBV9 CASSVTHYRGRYNEQFF
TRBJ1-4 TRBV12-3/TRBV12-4 CASSRTGDRNEKLFF
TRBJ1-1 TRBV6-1 CASIERGAGYEAFF
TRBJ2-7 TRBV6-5 CASSYSSGSYEQYF
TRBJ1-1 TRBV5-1 CASSGLTGRLSTEAFF
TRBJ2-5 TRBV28 CASRAPNGNVETQYF
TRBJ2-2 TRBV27 CAHSGQGRLSSGATNTGELFF
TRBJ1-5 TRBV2 CASLLAGNQPQHF
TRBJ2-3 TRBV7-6 CASSSGQYLRADTQYF
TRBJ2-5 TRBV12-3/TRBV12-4 CASSLTLNQETQYF
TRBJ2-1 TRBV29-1 CSVELGGGTSGWNEQFF
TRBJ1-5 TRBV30 CACTDRGRSNQPQHF
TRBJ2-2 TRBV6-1 CASSDSWLAGVTGELFF
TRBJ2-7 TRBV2 CASDTPNPSYEQYF
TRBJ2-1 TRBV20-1 CSARREDLYNEQFF
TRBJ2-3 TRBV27 CASSFLQYRERDTQYF
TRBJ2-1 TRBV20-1 CSATIDRLYNEQFF
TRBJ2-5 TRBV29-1 CSVLSGQETQYF
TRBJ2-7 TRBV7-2 CASSFISPLGSPAGRYEQYF
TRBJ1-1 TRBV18 CASSPGINTEAFF
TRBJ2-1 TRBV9 CASSVELANNEQFF
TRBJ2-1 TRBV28 CASSSTSGASKEQFF
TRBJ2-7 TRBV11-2 CASSLRSGQSYEQYF
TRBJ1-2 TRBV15 CATSKSRAVDGYTF
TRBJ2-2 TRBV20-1 CSAREDGDTGELFF
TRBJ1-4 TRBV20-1 CSAWTGRGEKLFF
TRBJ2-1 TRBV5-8 CASSVGTGGYNEQFF
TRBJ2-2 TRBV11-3 CASSLDFGATNTGELFF
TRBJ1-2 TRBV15 CATSLANYGYTF
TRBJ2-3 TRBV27 CASSTVGGITTDTQYF
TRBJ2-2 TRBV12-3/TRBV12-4 CASSPLRYRGLSSGGELFF
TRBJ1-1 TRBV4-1 CASTSDRLNTEAFF